These 30 T cell receptor beta chains were sequenced from one sample in a study of blood T cell repertoires in COVID-19. The repertoire was sequenced with immunoSEQ multiplex PCR; TCRdb's copy has only in-frame clones and lacks some. The table lists about 75,000 clones, more than 65% of them singletons, with about a fifth in the top ten. Sequencing was performed on peripheral blood. The receptors here all came from a woman between 45 and 65 years old with acute or convalescent COVID-19.

The DNA for the CDR3 is TGTGCCAGCAGTTTTCCACTGGGGGGAGGGCCTTCCGAGCAGTACTTC. It yields the protein CASSFPLGGGPSEQYF. This sequence joins TRBV6-5 and TRBJ2-7; 7 nucleotides align to TRBD2. V lost 4 bases and J lost 6; bases outside the gene matches: 15. This CDR3 has 16 residues. Germline CDR1 is MNHEY and CDR2 is SVGAGI.

The gene calls are TRBV3-1 (or the pseudogene TRBV3-2) and TRBJ1-1, with D perhaps matching TRBD1 (6 bases). Germline lookup yields CDR1 LGHDT and CDR2 YNNKEL (reference sequence). The CDR3 sequence is 19 residues long. Trimming removed 3 bases from V and 1 base from J, with 24 bases in between. CDR3 residues: CASSHSAGTPPIQNTEAFF. The CDR3 DNA reads TGTGCCAGCAGCCACTCGGCCGGGACACCACCAATTCAGAACACTGAAGCTTTCTTT.

This clone showed up just once. This CDR3 reads CASIPSGGPYEQYF. CDR3 in DNA: TGTGCCAGCATTCCTAGCGGGGGGCCCTACGAGCAGTACTTC. The chain carries TRBV7-2 and TRBJ2-7, with 11 bases identical to TRBD2. This CDR3 has 14 residues. V was pared by 7 bases and J by 2 bases, with 4 bases of the junction left unmatched. Germline V lookup: CDR1 SGHTA, CDR2 FQGNSA.

V gene TRBV28 combines with J gene TRBJ1-4; no clear D gene. This CDR3 region has 14 residues. The germline V gene has CDR1 MDHEN and CDR2 SYDVKM. Trimming took 1 base from V and 6 from J, leaving 9 bases between them. CDR3 in amino acids: CASSLSVVYEKLFF. The CDR3 region has the DNA TGTGCCAGCAGTTTATCGGTGGTATATGAAAAACTGTTTTTT. The full variable domain, in which reference TRBV28 and TRBJ1-4 provide the parts outside the CDR3, is DVKVTQSSRYLVKRTGEKVFLECVQDMDHENMFWYRQDPGLGLRLIYFSYDVKMKEKGDIPEGYSVSREKKERFSLILESASTNQTSMYLCASSLSVVYEKLFFGSGTQLSVL.

The chain recombines TRBV3-1 (or the pseudogene TRBV3-2) with TRBJ2-5, with D possibly TRBD2 on 5 matching bases. CDR3 length: 16 residues. V gave up 4 bases and J gave up 3 bases, with 18 bases separating them. Germline CDR1 reads LGHDT; CDR2 reads YNNKEL (reference sequence). The CDR3 protein is CASSPPQRLTEETQYF. The CDR3 DNA is TGTGCCAGCAGCCCGCCGCAGCGGTTAACGGAAGAGACCCAGTACTTC.

CDR3 sequence reads: CSASAGLAGQNEQFF. The CDR3 DNA is TGCAGTGCCAGTGCCGGGTTAGCGGGACAAAATGAGCAGTTCTTC. This sequence joins TRBV20-1 and TRBJ2-1; TRBD2 aligns across 8 bases. This CDR3 is built from 15 residues. Per germline, CDR1 DFQATT and CDR2 SNEGSKA (reference sequence). Trimming at V came to 6 bases and at J to 7 bases, leaving 14 bases not matched to a gene.

The V gene is TRBV28, the J gene TRBJ2-7; a weak D match, TRBD1 (6 bases). The length of the CDR3 is 14 residues. The germline gives CDR1 MDHEN, CDR2 SYDVKM. Trimming took 6 bases from V and 1 from J, leaving 13 bases between them. CDR3 in DNA: TGTGCCAGCAGGCTAAGACAGGTTTCCTACGAGCAGTACTTC. Amino acids: CASRLRQVSYEQYF.

The chain combines TRBV5-1 with TRBJ2-7; a possible D gene is TRBD1 (5 bases). Germline V gene lookup returns CDR1 SGHRS and CDR2 YFSETQ. Trimming took off 2 bases at V and 7 bases at J, with 10 bases between the two ends. The CDR3 runs to 12 residues. CDR3 sequence: CASSFVGLEQYF. The CDR3, as DNA: TGCGCCAGCAGCTTCGTGGGGCTTGAGCAGTACTTC.

The rearrangement links TRBV6-4 to TRBJ2-1, with TRBD2 matching over 10 bases. Per germline, CDR1 MRHNA and CDR2 SNTAGT. The V gene end was trimmed by 0 bases and the J gene end by 4 bases; junction bases not matched to a gene: 0. The CDR3 length is 15 residues. CDR3 sequence: CASSDSSGRYNEQFF. CDR3 nucleotides: TGTGCCAGCAGTGACTCTAGCGGGAGGTACAATGAGCAGTTCTTC.

The genes are TRBV28 and TRBJ2-1; 9 positions match TRBD2. The CDR3 runs to 15 residues. From germline, CDR1 is MDHEN and CDR2 SYDVKM. The J segment lost 6 bases and the V segment lost 3 bases, leaving 6 bases of the junction unmatched. In DNA form, the CDR3 reads TGTGCCAGCAGTTTGATTGCGGGAGGGCGCAATGAGCAGTTCTTC. Translated, it gives CASSLIAGGRNEQFF.

V is TRBV5-1 and J is TRBJ2-5; 8 positions match TRBD1. In germline, CDR1 is SGHRS, CDR2 YFSETQ. V lost 2 bases to trimming and J lost 5 bases; unmatched junction nucleotides: 14. The CDR3 is made up of 17 amino acids. The CDR3: CASSFQTRAHRGETQYF. The CDR3 DNA follows: TGCGCCAGCAGCTTCCAAACCCGAGCCCACAGGGGGGAGACCCAGTACTTC.

The chain employs TRBV5-4 and TRBJ1-5; maybe TRBD1 (6 bases). Germline V CDR1 and CDR2: SGHNT, YYREEE (reference sequence). The CDR3 totals 15 residues. V was trimmed by 4 bases and J by 3 bases, leaving 14 bases between them. As DNA, the CDR3 is TGTGCCAGCAGCCCCTCCGCGGGGGCCAATCAGCCCCAGCATTTT. Amino acid sequence: CASSPSAGANQPQHF.

The V gene is TRBV12-5, the J gene TRBJ1-5; 9 bases line up with TRBD1. Per germline, CDR1 LGHNT and CDR2 FRNRAP. The length of the CDR3 is 15 residues. J gave up 5 bases and V 6 bases, and 8 bases lay outside the gene matches. In nucleotides, the CDR3 is TGTGCTAGTGGCCCGACAGGGGGAACGGATCAGCCCCAGCATTTT. Amino acids: CASGPTGGTDQPQHF.

This clone was detected a few times. The CDR3 DNA sequence: TGTGCCAGCAGCCGACAGGGATGGTATGGCTACACCTTC. The encoded protein is CASSRQGWYGYTF. This chain joins TRBV7-2 and TRBJ1-2; 7 positions match TRBD1. The ends lost 5 bases at V and 5 bases at J; junction bases unmatched: 5. Germline V CDR1 and CDR2: SGHTA, FQGNSA. The CDR3 loop spans 13 amino acids.

CDR3 nucleotides: TGCGCCAGCAGCTTGTCAGGGGGCAATCAGCCCCAGCATTTT. This sequence encodes CASSLSGGNQPQHF. The gene calls are TRBV5-1 and TRBJ1-5; tentative D call: TRBD1 (6 bases). CDR1 is SGHRS and CDR2 is YFSETQ in the germline V gene. The CDR3 sequence is 14 residues long. V lost 1 base, J lost 2 bases, and 7 bases lay in between.

The CDR3 nucleotides are TGTGCCACCAGCAGAGCTGAGGGATCTAGGACAGATACGCAGTATTTT. Its protein is CATSRAEGSRTDTQYF. The chain uses TRBV15 and TRBJ2-3, with a possible D match to TRBD2 (5 bases). This CDR3 has 16 residues. CDR1 is LNHNV, CDR2 YYDKDF, per germline (reference sequence). V was cut by 1 base and J by 3 bases, with 14 bases left in between.

V and J are TRBV10-1 and TRBJ2-5; 7 bases fit TRBD1. The germline V gene encodes CDR1 WNHNN and CDR2 SYGVQD (reference sequence). This CDR3 has 14 residues. V was pared by 7 bases and J by 1 base, with 6 bases of the junction left unmatched. The CDR3: CASKETGSQETQYF. The CDR3 region has the DNA TGCGCCAGCAAAGAGACAGGGTCCCAAGAGACCCAGTACTTC.

The chain employs TRBV6-5 and TRBJ1-5; 8 positions agree with TRBD1. Germline V gives CDR1 MNHEY, CDR2 SVGAGI. The length of the CDR3 is 14 residues. Trimming at V came to 6 bases and at J to 6 bases, leaving 7 bases not matched to a gene. The CDR3 nucleotides are TGTGCCAGCAGCCTAGACAGGGGAGTTCAGCCCCAGCATTTT. Translation: CASSLDRGVQPQHF.

In its sample, this clone was seen a few times. The chain has TRBV5-6 and TRBJ1-2, with D maybe TRBD1 (5 bases). This CDR3 is 12 amino acids long. Germline CDR1 and CDR2: SGHDT and YYEEEE. Trimming left V 3 bases short and J 8 bases short, with 11 bases between. The CDR3 is CASSSRTPGYTF. CDR3 coding DNA: TGTGCCAGCAGCTCGCGGACACCAGGCTACACCTTC.

The V call is TRBV7-8, the J call TRBJ1-5; weak D call: TRBD1 (6 bases). There are 15 residues in the CDR3. The V gene's germline CDR1 is SGHVS and CDR2 FQNEAQ. V lost 5 bases and J lost 0, with 11 bases in between. CDR3 amino acids: CASSPRTDSNQPQHF. The CDR3 coding sequence is TGTGCCAGCAGCCCGAGGACAGATAGCAATCAGCCCCAGCATTTT.

This chain joins TRBV2 and TRBJ1-1; D gene unclear. Germline V gene lookup returns CDR1 SNHLY and CDR2 FYNNEI. This CDR3 is built from 11 residues. V lost 5 bases and J 6 bases, leaving 7 bases between the germline ends. CDR3 amino acids: CASSPLPEAFF. CDR3 sequence (DNA): TGTGCCAGCAGTCCCCTTCCTGAAGCTTTCTTT.

The genes are TRBV7-9 and TRBJ2-7; D is unresolved. V lost 1 base and J 7 bases, leaving 14 bases between the germline ends. The CDR3 totals 14 residues. The germline V gene has CDR1 SEHNR and CDR2 FQNEAQ (reference sequence). CDR3: CASSLDRLGGEQYF. The CDR3 DNA sequence: TGTGCCAGCAGCTTAGATAGGCTAGGCGGAGAGCAGTACTTC.

The chain joins TRBV2 to TRBJ2-4, with D maybe TRBD1 (5 bases). This CDR3 is 13 amino acids long. In germline, CDR1 is SNHLY, CDR2 FYNNEI. The germline V and J ends were trimmed by 2 bases and 7 bases, with 9 bases remaining between them. The CDR3 here is CASSEQGMNIQYF. The CDR3 DNA reads as TGTGCCAGCAGTGAACAGGGAATGAACATTCAGTACTTC.

This rearrangement joins TRBV19 to TRBJ2-5, with D tentatively TRBD2 (5 bases). The ends were cut back, 5 bases at V and 1 base at J, with 14 bases in the middle. Germline CDR1 is LNHDA and CDR2 is SQIVND (reference sequence). The CDR3 length is 15 residues. In DNA, the CDR3 is TGTGCCAGTAGTCCCGCGGGCAGCGGCCAAGAGACCCAGTACTTC. This translates into CASSPAGSGQETQYF.

The J gene is TRBJ2-7, the V gene TRBV21-1; TRBD2 is the table's D call, not checked against the DNA. TRBV21-1 is assigned pseudogene status. This CDR3 comprises 21 residues. CDR3 bases: TGTGCCAGCAGCAAAGCCGGGAACACCGGGACTAGCGGGATGGGCTCCTACGAGCAGTACTTC. This translates into CASSKAGNTGTSGMGSYEQYF.

The chain uses TRBV27 and TRBJ2-5; 7 positions match TRBD1. This CDR3 region has 17 residues. The germline CDR1 and CDR2 sequences are MNHEY and SMNVEV (reference sequence). J lost 2 bases, V lost 5 bases, and 14 bases had no gene match. The CDR3 here is CASSPTLDRVGQETQYF. CDR3 in DNA: TGTGCCAGCAGTCCAACCCTCGACAGGGTAGGGCAAGAGACCCAGTACTTC.

A single count supports this clone. V and J are TRBV27 and TRBJ1-4; unclear D gene. The CDR3 runs 14 residues. V lost 5 bases to trimming and J lost 8 bases, with 15 bases between them. CDR1 and CDR2 (germline): MNHEY, SMNVEV (reference sequence). CDR3 residues: CASSGKGAGEKLFF. The CDR3 nucleotides read TGTGCCAGCAGTGGAAAGGGCGCGGGCGAAAAACTGTTTTTT.

Turning to this clone: The CDR3 end shows no conserved phenylalanine or tryptophan, and so a read error is likely. The DNA is omitted, as the CDR3 cannot be located on it reliably, and the CDR3 follows TCRdb's listing. The gene calls are TRBV6-4 and TRBJ1-1. The CDR3 numbers 10 amino acids, ends counted. Per the germline V gene, CDR1 is MRHNA and CDR2 is SNTAGT. CDR3 sequence: CASSEEGTNL.

The rearrangement uses TRBV7-9 and TRBJ2-7; 9 bases map to TRBD1. Germline values: CDR1 SEHNR, CDR2 FQNEAQ (reference sequence). Unmatched junction bases numbered 8, after V lost 2 bases and J lost 6 bases. The CDR3 runs to 15 residues. The CDR3 is CASSLLGTGKGEQYF. The CDR3 DNA is TGTGCCAGCAGCTTACTCGGGACAGGGAAAGGCGAGCAGTACTTC.

This clone has more than one count but fewer than ten. The genes are TRBV5-1 and TRBJ1-1; TRBD1 matches 11 bases. CDR1 SGHRS and CDR2 YFSETQ come from the germline V gene. The CDR3 runs 17 residues. Trimming cost V 5 bases and J 4 bases; bases outside gene matches: 13. CDR3 residues: CASRMTTPGTGGTEAFF. The CDR3 nucleotides read TGCGCCAGCAGAATGACTACTCCCGGGACAGGGGGCACTGAAGCTTTCTTT.